Following are 24 T cell receptor beta chains from one sample sequenced in a study of cytomegalovirus exposure and HLA in healthy donors. TCRdb keeps only in-frame clones here, not all; method: immunoSEQ multiplex PCR. The sample comprises 97,000 or so clones, less than 95% of which are singletons, and 0.8% to 0.9% rests with the top ten. The sample taken for sequencing was PBMCs. The receptor source for this set is a woman aged 18-35 years in good health and CMV-seronegative.

This clone has just a few counts. The rearrangement links TRBV5-6 to TRBJ2-6, with D possibly TRBD2 on 6 matching bases. Trimming cost V 3 bases and J 2 bases, with 9 bases left between them. Germline-derived CDR1 and CDR2 are SGHDT and YYEEEE. The CDR3 spans 15 residues. Written as DNA, the CDR3 is TGTGCCAGCAGCTGGGACTCTACTGGGGCCAACGTCCTGACTTTC. Translation gives CASSWDSTGANVLTF.

The rearrangement uses TRBV6-5 and TRBJ1-4; 7 bases match TRBD1. CDR3 length: 13 residues. V dropped 5 bases and J dropped 8; count of bases not matched to a gene: 5. Per germline, CDR1 MNHEY and CDR2 SVGAGI. The CDR3, as DNA: TGTGCCAGCAGTCGGGACAGTAGCGAAAAACTGTTTTTT. Protein sequence: CASSRDSSEKLFF.

The genes are TRBV4-3 and TRBJ2-3, with D possibly being TRBD2 (6 bases). Germline V gene lookup returns CDR1 LGHNA and CDR2 YSLEER. V lost 0 bases and J lost 2, with 12 bases in between. CDR3 length: 16 amino acids. The CDR3 reads CASSQEEGADTDTQYF. DNA for the CDR3: TGCGCCAGCAGCCAAGAGGAGGGCGCCGACACAGATACGCAGTATTTT.

The V call is TRBV4-1, the J call TRBJ1-1; 9 nucleotides align to TRBD1. This CDR3 comprises 14 residues. In germline, CDR1 is MGHRA, CDR2 YSYEKL. Unmatched junction bases numbered 7, after V lost 6 bases and J lost 5 bases. CDR3 nucleotide sequence: TGCGCCAGCAGGTTGACAGGGGGGGGGACTGAAGCTTTCTTT. This translates into CASRLTGGGTEAFF.

This clone was detected once. V and J are TRBV18 and TRBJ2-5; 8 bases line up with TRBD1. This CDR3 comprises 14 residues. Trimming at V came to 4 bases and at J to 2 bases, leaving 3 bases not matched to a gene. CDR1 and CDR2 from the germline V gene are KGHSH and LQKENI. The CDR3 coding sequence is TGTGCCAGCTCACGGGGGACAGGACAAGAGACCCAGTACTTC. It is translated as CASSRGTGQETQYF.

The rearrangement uses TRBV27 and TRBJ2-3, with 9 nucleotides matching TRBD1. This CDR3 contains 15 residues. The germline V gene has CDR1 MNHEY and CDR2 SMNVEV (reference sequence). V shed 4 bases, J shed 3 bases, and the junction held 5 bases outside the gene matches. The DNA of the CDR3 is TGTGCCAGCAGTTCCCGGGACAGGGTAACAGATACGCAGTATTTT. Translated, it gives CASSSRDRVTDTQYF.

This clone showed up just once. The genes are TRBV4-1 and TRBJ1-2; possibly TRBD1 for D (6 bases). The V end was cut by 0 bases, the J end by 5 bases, with 25 bases between. Germline CDR1 MGHRA, CDR2 YSYEKL. The CDR3 covers 19 residues. The CDR3 region is CASSQDSWAGAGGRYGYTF. The CDR3 coding sequence is TGCGCCAGCAGCCAAGATTCATGGGCAGGGGCTGGGGGAAGATATGGCTACACCTTC.

The chain uses TRBV28 and TRBJ2-7, with 9 bases identical to TRBD1. The CDR3 has 14 residues. Trimming took 6 bases from V and 4 from J; bases not matched to a gene: 7. Germline assignment: CDR1 MDHEN and CDR2 SYDVKM. The CDR3, as DNA: TGTGCCAGCAGCTCCGGGACAGGGATTTACGAGCAGTACTTC. This sequence encodes CASSSGTGIYEQYF.

The J gene is TRBJ1-4, the V gene TRBV10-2, with D possibly being TRBD1 (5 bases). This CDR3 spans 14 amino acids. Per the germline V gene, CDR1 is WSHSY and CDR2 is SAAADI. Trimming took 7 bases from V and 6 from J, leaving 15 bases between them. DNA of the CDR3: TGCGCCAGCATAACACAGGTAGCTCATGAAAAACTGTTTTTT. Translating it yields CASITQVAHEKLFF.

To note about this clone: The germline gene is not matched at one end of the junction; a read error may be the cause. The genes are TRBV4-1 and TRBJ2-7, with D possibly being TRBD2 (6 bases). Germline CDR1 reads MGHRA; CDR2 reads YSYEKL. CDR3 length equals 13 residues. Written as DNA, the CDR3 is TGCGCCAGCAGCCAAGATCGGGGGTGGGGAGGAATTTTC. This gives the protein CASSQDRGWGGIF.

The chain uses TRBV5-5 and TRBJ2-7; D not certain. The CDR3 runs to 14 residues. The germline V and J ends were trimmed by 0 bases and 1 base, with 8 bases remaining between them. CDR1 SGHKS and CDR2 YYEKEE come from the germline V gene (reference sequence). CDR3: CASSLETGSYEQYF. The CDR3, as DNA: TGTGCCAGCAGCTTGGAAACTGGTTCCTACGAGCAGTACTTC.

This clone was detected only once. The CDR3 bases are TGTGCCAGCAGCCATCTGACTAGCGGGAGGGCCGAGGAGCAGTTCTTC. It codes for CASSHLTSGRAEEQFF. The rearrangement joins TRBV7-2 to TRBJ2-1; the match to TRBD2 covers 14 bases. The V segment lost 5 bases and the J segment 10 bases; nucleotides outside the gene matches: 10. CDR1 and CDR2 from the germline V gene are SGHTA and FQGNSA. This CDR3 comprises 16 residues.

The chain joins TRBV29-1 to TRBJ1-2; D not resolved. The CDR3 runs 14 residues. Germline CDR1 reads SQVTM; CDR2 reads ANQGSEA. Between the trimmed V and J ends, which lost 7 bases and 1 base, there was a span of 16 bases. As DNA, the CDR3 is TGCAGCGACGAAAGCGCTATTCGTAACTATGGCTACACCTTC. Amino acid sequence: CSDESAIRNYGYTF.

This clone was recorded only once. CDR3 nucleotide sequence: TGTGCCAGCAGCGAGAACCATCAGCCCCAGCATTTT. This encodes CASSENHQPQHF. V and J are TRBV5-6 and TRBJ1-5, with D unclear. Trimming took off 4 bases at V and 5 bases at J, with 7 bases between the two ends. This CDR3 is built from 12 residues. From germline, CDR1 is SGHDT and CDR2 YYEEEE.

The rearrangement joins TRBV5-8 to TRBJ2-7; D is ambiguous. The CDR3 extends over 15 amino acids. Germline-derived CDR1 and CDR2 are SGHTS and YDEGEE. Trimming stripped 0 bases from V and 0 bases from J, with 10 bases between. Here the CDR3 DNA reads TGTGCCAGCAGCTTGGACGGTTATAGCTCCTACGAGCAGTACTTC. Its translation: CASSLDGYSSYEQYF.

The chain links TRBV10-3 to TRBJ1-4; a possible D gene is TRBD1 (5 bases). The length of the CDR3 is 14 residues. The ends were cut back, 0 bases at V and 10 bases at J, with 12 bases in the middle. Germline V gene data show CDR1 as ENHRY and CDR2 as SYGVKD. The CDR3 DNA is TGTGCCATCAGTGAGTCGACGGGGGATGGAAAACTGTTTTTT. It translates to CAISESTGDGKLFF.

The chain uses TRBV2 and TRBJ2-3; the match to TRBD2 covers 10 bases. This CDR3 contains 15 residues. Losses at the gene ends were 5 bases for V and 5 bases for J; bases not matched to a gene: 7. CDR1 and CDR2 (germline): SNHLY, FYNNEI. The CDR3 sequence: CASSTGLAVGDTQYF. CDR3 DNA sequence: TGTGCCAGCAGTACCGGACTAGCGGTGGGAGATACGCAGTATTTT.

The chain is built from TRBV25-1 and TRBJ1-3, with 7 positions matching TRBD1. Germline V gene data show CDR1 as MGHDK and CDR2 as SYGVNS. The CDR3 runs to 17 residues. J was trimmed by 0 bases and V by 3 bases; bases with no gene match: 8. CDR3: CASSERGGSNSGNTIYF. In DNA form, the CDR3 reads TGTGCCAGCAGTGAGAGAGGGGGCTCCAACTCTGGAAACACCATATATTTT.

This chain connects TRBV30 to TRBJ2-3; D gene uncertain. Germline V gene sequence: CDR1 GTSNPN, CDR2 SVGIG (reference sequence). V was cut by 7 bases and J by 1 base, with 15 bases left in between. This CDR3 has 14 residues. The CDR3 region has the DNA TGTGCCTCCGTCTTCTTGAGAGGCACAGATACGCAGTATTTT. Protein sequence: CASVFLRGTDTQYF.

The rearrangement joins TRBV19 to TRBJ2-7, with D maybe TRBD1 (6 bases). The CDR3 totals 13 residues. The V end lost 3 bases, the J end lost 3 bases, and 9 bases lay between the germline ends. Germline CDR1 and CDR2: LNHDA and SQIVND (reference sequence). DNA for the CDR3: TGTGCCAGTAGTATGGGCAGGGGCTACGAGCAGTACTTC. It encodes CASSMGRGYEQYF.

CDR3 in amino acids: CASSLEKHATNEKLFF. CDR3 nucleotides: TGTGCCAGCAGCTTAGAGAAGCATGCAACTAATGAAAAACTGTTTTTT. The chain is built from TRBV7-8 and TRBJ1-4; D call uncertain. V lost 1 base to trimming and J lost 0 bases, with 9 bases between them. Germline CDR1 reads SGHVS; CDR2 reads FQNEAQ. The CDR3 length is 16 residues.

This rearrangement joins TRBV7-9 to TRBJ2-2; a weak D match, TRBD1 (6 bases). Germline V gene lookup returns CDR1 SEHNR and CDR2 FQNEAQ (reference sequence). CDR3 length equals 15 residues. Trimming took 1 base from V and 2 from J, leaving 8 bases between them. The CDR3 nucleotides read TGTGCCAGCAGCTTAGGGGACACCAACACCGGGGAGCTGTTTTTT. Amino acid sequence: CASSLGDTNTGELFF. Drawing the rest from reference TRBV7-9 and TRBJ2-2, the complete variable domain is DTGVSQNPRHKITKRGQNVTFRCDPISEHNRLYWYRQTLGQGPEFLTYFQNEAQLEKSRLLSDRFSAERPKGSFSTLEIQRTEQGDSAMYLCASSLGDTNTGELFFGEGSRLTVL.

The gene calls are TRBV19 and TRBJ2-5, with a weak D call TRBD2 (6 bases). V lost 8 bases and J 4 bases, leaving 26 bases between the germline ends. This CDR3 spans 17 amino acids. The germline gives CDR1 LNHDA, CDR2 SQIVND (reference sequence). The CDR3 DNA reads TGTGCCAGTGCACCCTTAGCGGTCGGTATGGAGGGAGAGACCCAGTACTTC. This sequence encodes CASAPLAVGMEGETQYF.

The rearrangement joins TRBV11-3 to TRBJ2-1; 8 bases map to TRBD2. Germline values: CDR1 SGHNT, CDR2 YENEEA. The CDR3 runs to 15 residues. V gave up 6 bases and J gave up 6 bases; unmatched junction bases: 10. CDR3 protein: CASRILAGGTNEQFF. CDR3 nucleotide sequence: TGTGCCAGCAGGATTTTGGCGGGGGGCACCAATGAGCAGTTCTTC.